This T cell receptor beta chain was sequenced for a study of blood T cell repertoires in COVID-19. Study as a whole: Acute and convalescent COVID-19 specimens originated in the United States, Italy and Spain. PBMCs, B-cell-depleted T cells, or T cells provided the cDNA or gDNA that made up the material.

Methods used by the authors: It was from reference gene primer amplification that nucleated cell counts were estimated. TCRdb's table, derived via immunoSEQ multiplex PCR, lists solely in-frame clones and lacks some. The V and J calls and clone size are taken from that table; D and trimming were inferred from the DNA. Among roughly 180,000 clones, 85% were seen once, and the ten largest hold roughly 8.2%. This CDR3 contains 13 residues. Trimming pared 1 base from V and 3 bases from J, leaving 7 bases between. The germline gives CDR1 LGHDT, CDR2 YNNKEL (reference sequence). The sample was peripheral blood. V usage is TRBV3-1 (or the pseudogene TRBV3-2) and J usage is TRBJ2-7; the D gene is possibly TRBD2 (6 bases). This sequence was found in a woman aged 55-75 years with acute or convalescent COVID-19. As DNA, the CDR3 is TGTGCCAGCAGCCAAGGCGGGGACTACGAGCAGTACTTC. This codes for CASSQGGDYEQYF.